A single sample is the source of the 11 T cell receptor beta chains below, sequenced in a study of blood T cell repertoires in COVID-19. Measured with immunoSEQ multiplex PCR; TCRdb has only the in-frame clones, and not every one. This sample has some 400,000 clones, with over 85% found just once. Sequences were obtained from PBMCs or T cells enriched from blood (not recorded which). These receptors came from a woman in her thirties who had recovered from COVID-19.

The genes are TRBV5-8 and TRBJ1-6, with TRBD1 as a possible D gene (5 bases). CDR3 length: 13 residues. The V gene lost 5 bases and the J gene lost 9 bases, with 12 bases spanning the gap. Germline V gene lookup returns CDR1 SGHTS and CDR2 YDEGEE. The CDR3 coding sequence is TGTGCCAGCAGGGAACAGGACGCTTCACCCCTCCACTTT. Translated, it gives CASREQDASPLHF. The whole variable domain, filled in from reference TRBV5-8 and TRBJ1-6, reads EAGVTQSPTHLIKTRGQQATLRCSPISGHTSVYWYQQALGLGLQFLLWYDEGEERNRGNFPPRFSGRQFPNYSSELNVNALELEDSALYLCASREQDASPLHFGNGTRLTVT.

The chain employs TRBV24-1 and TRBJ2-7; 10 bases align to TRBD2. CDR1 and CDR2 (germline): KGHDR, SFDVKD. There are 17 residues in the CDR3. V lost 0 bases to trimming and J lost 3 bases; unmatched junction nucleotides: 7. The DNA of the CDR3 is TGTGCCACCAGTGATTTGACTAGCGGGGACCAATTCTACGAGCAGTACTTC. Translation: CATSDLTSGDQFYEQYF.

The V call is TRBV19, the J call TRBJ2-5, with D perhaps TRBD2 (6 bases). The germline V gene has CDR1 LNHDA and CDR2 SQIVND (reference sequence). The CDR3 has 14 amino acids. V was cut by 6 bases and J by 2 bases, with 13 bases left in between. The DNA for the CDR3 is TGTGCCAGTAGAGCGGAGGGTAATCAAGAGACCCAGTACTTC. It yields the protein CASRAEGNQETQYF.

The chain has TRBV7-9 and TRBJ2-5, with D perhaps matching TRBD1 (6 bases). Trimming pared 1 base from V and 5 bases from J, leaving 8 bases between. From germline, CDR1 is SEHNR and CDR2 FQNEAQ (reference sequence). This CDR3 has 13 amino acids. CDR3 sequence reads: CASSLEQGETQYF. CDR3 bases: TGTGCCAGCAGCTTAGAACAGGGTGAGACCCAGTACTTC.

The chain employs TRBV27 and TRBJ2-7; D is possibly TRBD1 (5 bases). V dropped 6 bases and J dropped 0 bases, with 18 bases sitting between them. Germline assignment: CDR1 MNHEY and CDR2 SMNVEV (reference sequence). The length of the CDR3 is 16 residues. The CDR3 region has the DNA TGTGCCAGCAGCTTCCAGAACAGACAGAGCTCCTACGAGCAGTACTTC. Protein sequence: CASSFQNRQSSYEQYF.

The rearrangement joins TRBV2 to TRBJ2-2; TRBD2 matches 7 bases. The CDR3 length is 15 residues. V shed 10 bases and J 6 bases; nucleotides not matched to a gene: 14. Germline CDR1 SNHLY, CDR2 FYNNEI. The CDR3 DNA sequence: TGTGCCACCAAGTCCAGCGGGATCTGGGCCGGGGAGCTGTTTTTT. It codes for CATKSSGIWAGELFF.

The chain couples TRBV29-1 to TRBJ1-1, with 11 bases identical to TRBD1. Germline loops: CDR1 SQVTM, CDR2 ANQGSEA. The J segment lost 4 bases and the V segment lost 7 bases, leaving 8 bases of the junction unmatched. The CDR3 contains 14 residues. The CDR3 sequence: CSGRTGGLSTEAFF. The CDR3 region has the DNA TGCAGCGGTCGGACAGGGGGCCTCTCCACTGAAGCTTTCTTT.

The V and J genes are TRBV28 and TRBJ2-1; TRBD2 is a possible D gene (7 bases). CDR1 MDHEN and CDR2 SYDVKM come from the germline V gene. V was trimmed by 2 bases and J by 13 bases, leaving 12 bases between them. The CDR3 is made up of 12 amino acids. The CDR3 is CASSLVRGGQFF. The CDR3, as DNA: TGTGCCAGCAGTTTAGTGAGGGGGGGACAGTTCTTC.

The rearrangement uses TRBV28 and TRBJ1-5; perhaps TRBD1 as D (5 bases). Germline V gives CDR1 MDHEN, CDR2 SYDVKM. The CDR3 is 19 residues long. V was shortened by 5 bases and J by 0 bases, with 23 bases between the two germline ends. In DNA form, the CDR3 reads TGTGCCAGCAGTCAGACAGAATATCAGGTTTCGATTAGCAATCAGCCCCAGCATTTT. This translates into CASSQTEYQVSISNQPQHF.

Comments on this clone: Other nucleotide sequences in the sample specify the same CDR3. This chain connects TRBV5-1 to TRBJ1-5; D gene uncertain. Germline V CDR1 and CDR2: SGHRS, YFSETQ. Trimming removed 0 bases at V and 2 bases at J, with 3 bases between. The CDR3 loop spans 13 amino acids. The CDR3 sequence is CASSLAGNQPQHF. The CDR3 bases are TGCGCCAGCAGCTTGGCGGGCAATCAGCCCCAGCATTTT.

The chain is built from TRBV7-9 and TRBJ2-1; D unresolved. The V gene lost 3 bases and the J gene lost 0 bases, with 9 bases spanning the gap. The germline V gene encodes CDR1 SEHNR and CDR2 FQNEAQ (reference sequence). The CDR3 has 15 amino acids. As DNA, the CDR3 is TGTGCCAGCAGCTTGCAGGTGAGCTCCTACAATGAGCAGTTCTTC. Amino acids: CASSLQVSSYNEQFF. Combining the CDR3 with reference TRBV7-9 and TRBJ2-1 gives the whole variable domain DTGVSQNPRHKITKRGQNVTFRCDPISEHNRLYWYRQTLGQGPEFLTYFQNEAQLEKSRLLSDRFSAERPKGSFSTLEIQRTEQGDSAMYLCASSLQVSSYNEQFFGPGTRLTVL.